Given below is one TCR beta chain in context. This CDR3 contains 14 residues. Germline V gives CDR1 MNHNY, CDR2 SVGAGI (reference sequence). Trimming removed 0 bases at V and 5 bases at J, with 10 bases between. TCRdb keeps only in-frame clones here, not all; method: immunoSEQ multiplex PCR. The data contain 70,000 to 75,000 clones, around 86% of them singletons. This record belongs to a study of OX40 agonist ivuxolimab in advanced cancers. The chain recombines TRBV6-6 with TRBJ1-1; weak D call: TRBD1 (5 bases). The specimen comprised CD4+ or CD8+ T cells sorted from blood, sampled in a trial of the OX40 agonist ivuxolimab. The sequence derives from an adult with an advanced solid tumor such as melanoma, head and neck, liver or kidney cancer. Here the CDR3 reads CASSYSAEGTEAFF. The CDR3 nucleotides read TGTGCCAGCAGTTACTCAGCTGAGGGGACTGAAGCTTTCTTT.